This TCR beta chain was found in a study of blood T cell repertoires in COVID-19. The overall study: Researchers got acute and convalescent COVID-19 samples from the United States, Italy and Spain. Nucleic acid was either cDNA or gDNA, and it came from T cells, B-cell-depleted T cells, or PBMCs.

Original handling: Nucleated cell number was recorded as an estimate derived from reference gene primer amplification. Generated by immunoSEQ multiplex PCR, the TCRdb table keeps only in-frame clones and is missing some. The V and J calls and clone size come from that table; D and trimming were worked out from the DNA. The data hold about 99,000 clones, with around nine tenths observed a single time. CDR1 and CDR2 (germline): LGHDT, YNNKEL (reference sequence). The ends lost 0 bases at V and 7 bases at J; junction bases unmatched: 7. The CDR3 spans 17 residues. In this sample, this clone turned up once.

The sample was peripheral blood. The chain has TRBV3-1 (or the pseudogene TRBV3-2) and TRBJ2-1; 12 bases align to TRBD2. The TCR originated in a man between 45 and 60 years old in a cohort sampled during active COVID-19. The CDR3 region has the DNA TGTGCCAGCAGCCAAGACGGGCTAGCGGGGGGGCCAAATGAGCAGTTCTTC. It specifies CASSQDGLAGGPNEQFF.